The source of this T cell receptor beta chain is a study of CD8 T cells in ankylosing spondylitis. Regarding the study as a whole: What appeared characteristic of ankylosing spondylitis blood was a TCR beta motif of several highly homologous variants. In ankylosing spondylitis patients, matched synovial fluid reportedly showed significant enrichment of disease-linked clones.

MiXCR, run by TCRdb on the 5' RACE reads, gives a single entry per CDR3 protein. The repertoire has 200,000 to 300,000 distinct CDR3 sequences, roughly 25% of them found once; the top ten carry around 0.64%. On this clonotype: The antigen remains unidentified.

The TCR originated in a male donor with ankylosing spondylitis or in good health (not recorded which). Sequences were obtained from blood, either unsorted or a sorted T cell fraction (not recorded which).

CDR3 in DNA: TGCAGTGCTAGTGCAACCCCCGGGACTAGCGGGGGGGCCGGGGAGCTGTTTTTT. Translating gives CSASATPGTSGGAGELFF. The chain recombines TRBV20-1 with TRBJ2-2, with 16 bases fitting TRBD2. The V gene's germline CDR1 is DFQATT and CDR2 SNEGSKA (reference sequence). V was clipped by 3 bases and J by 6 bases; unmatched bases: 10. This CDR3 comprises 18 residues.